The 2 T cell receptor beta chains below all came from one sample that was sequenced in a study of molecular identifiers for immune sequencing clone quantification. From the PCR reads, TCRdb called clonotypes with MiXCR, one entry per CDR3 protein. The sample lists more than 250,000 distinct CDR3 sequences, over 20% seen once, with roughly 0.86% in the top ten. Sequencing input: naive CD8+ T cells from blood, with Jurkat cell RNA spiked in. The subset denotes: FACS-sorted CD8+CD4-CCR7+CD45RA+ naive T cells. Source of these receptors: a human donor in good health. Some libraries in this study had Jurkat cell RNA spiked in.

This chain joins TRBV7-9 and TRBJ1-6; no clear D gene. Trimming pared 10 bases from V and 5 bases from J, leaving 12 bases between. CDR1 is SEHNR, CDR2 FQNEAQ, per germline (reference sequence). The length of the CDR3 is 13 residues. As DNA, the CDR3 is TGTGCCACCACCCCTGCGGATAATTCACCCCTCCACTTT. Translating it yields CATTPADNSPLHF.

This chain uses TRBV11-2 with TRBJ2-3; possibly TRBD1 or TRBD2 for D (6 bases each). This CDR3 has 19 residues. Trimming removed 1 base at V and 1 base at J, with 21 bases between. Germline loops: CDR1 SGHAT, CDR2 FQNNGV. The CDR3 DNA reads TGTGCCAGCAGCTTAGCCCCACGGGGGCAAGTCTTAGGCACAGATACGCAGTATTTT. Protein sequence: CASSLAPRGQVLGTDTQYF.